These 21 T cell receptor beta chains share one sample of origin, sequenced in a study of regulatory T cells in long-lasting Graves disease. Sequencing libraries for TCR beta were prepared with iRepertoire HTBI primers and Arm-PCR of CDR3 regions. TCRdb ran MiXCR on the multiplex PCR reads and lists one entry per CDR3 protein. The repertoire includes about 350,000 distinct CDR3 sequences, over 15% of them detected once, and 25% to 30% sits in the top ten. The time point was: newly diagnosed GD, antithyroid drugs for less than 3 months. From PBMCs, RNA was extracted and then used to make the TCR library. This sample was also put to use in a study of T cells in Graves' hyperthyroidism and ophthalmopathy.

This material consisted of peripheral blood mononuclear cells (PBMCs), taken at new diagnosis, from a patient treated with antithyroid drugs. All receptors derive from a man in his forties with Graves disease.

This clonotype appeared many times. The chain carries TRBV28 and TRBJ1-2; TRBD1 matches at 9 bases. Trimming took 11 bases from V and 8 from J; bases not matched to a gene: 12. Germline assignment: CDR1 MDHEN and CDR2 SYDVKM. The length of the CDR3 is 13 residues. CDR3 in amino acids: CAARGDREGGYTF. For the CDR3, the DNA is TGTGCCGCGAGGGGGGACAGGGAGGGCGGCTACACCTTC.

The chain couples TRBV19 to TRBJ2-1; D tentatively fits TRBD1 or TRBD2 (5 bases each). The length of the CDR3 is 14 residues. Per germline, CDR1 LNHDA and CDR2 SQIVND (reference sequence). The V end was cut by 7 bases, the J end by 9 bases, with 19 bases between. CDR3 residues: CASTPAWGYGEQFF. The CDR3 coding sequence is TGTGCCAGTACCCCGGCGTGGGGGTATGGTGAGCAGTTCTTC.

This sequence joins TRBV11-2 and TRBJ2-3; D gene uncertain. The V gene's germline CDR1 is SGHAT and CDR2 FQNNGV. Trimming took off 4 bases at V and 2 bases at J, with 10 bases between the two ends. The CDR3 has 14 amino acids. DNA of the CDR3: TGTGCCAGCAGCTCACGGACCCCCACAGATACGCAGTATTTT. Translation gives CASSSRTPTDTQYF.

This clonotype was observed many times. The rearrangement uses TRBV18 and TRBJ2-7, with 7 bases identical to TRBD1. The CDR3 sequence is 13 residues long. Trimming took 2 bases from V and 3 from J; bases not matched to a gene: 1. The germline V gene has CDR1 KGHSH and CDR2 LQKENI. CDR3 loop: CASSPGQVYEQYF. CDR3 nucleotides: TGTGCCAGCTCACCAGGACAGGTCTACGAGCAGTACTTC.

This clonotype was seen many times. The genes are TRBV12-3 or TRBV12-4 and TRBJ2-3; the match to TRBD2 covers 14 bases. Losses at the gene ends were 10 bases for V and 4 bases for J; bases not matched to a gene: 7. The CDR3 spans 15 residues. The CDR3 protein is CATTSGGAGADTQYF. As DNA, the CDR3 is TGTGCCACGACTAGCGGGGGGGCTGGGGCAGATACGCAGTATTTT.

Concerning this clonotype itself: Since a much larger clone is just one base distant, this may be a read error. This rearrangement joins TRBV6-2 or TRBV6-3 to TRBJ1-1; D call uncertain. Germline CDR1 is MNHEY and CDR2 is SVGEGT. CDR3 length: 14 residues. Between the trimmed V and J ends, which lost 2 bases and 6 bases, there was a span of 13 bases. CDR3 nucleotide sequence: TGTGCCAGCAGTTACAGCGGGGATTACTCTGAAGCTTTCTTT. This encodes CASSYSGDYSEAFF.

This clonotype was recorded at least ten times. The rearrangement uses TRBV20-1 and TRBJ2-7; 13 nucleotides line up with TRBD2. Unmatched junction bases numbered 6, after V lost 6 bases and J lost 4 bases. Germline-derived CDR1 and CDR2 are DFQATT and SNEGSKA (reference sequence). The CDR3 runs 14 residues. CDR3 region: CSAGKGLAGYEQYF. In DNA, the CDR3 is TGCAGTGCCGGAAAGGGACTAGCGGGATACGAGCAGTACTTC.

This sequence joins TRBV30 and TRBJ2-2; D unresolved. V was clipped by 2 bases and J by 2 bases, with 6 bases between them. The CDR3 is made up of 13 amino acids. In germline, CDR1 is GTSNPN, CDR2 SVGIG (reference sequence). CDR3 protein: CAWSRFNTGELFF. CDR3 bases: TGTGCCTGGAGTAGATTTAACACCGGGGAGCTGTTTTTT.

CDR3 sequence (DNA): TGTGCCAGCAGTTACTTACCGGGACAGGGCTACGAGCAGTACTTC. This sequence encodes CASSYLPGQGYEQYF. The chain combines TRBV6-5 with TRBJ2-7; 9 positions agree with TRBD1. The CDR3 runs to 15 residues. The ends lost 1 base at V and 3 bases at J; junction bases unmatched: 4. Germline values: CDR1 MNHEY, CDR2 SVGAGI.

This clonotype came up many times. DNA of the CDR3: TGTGCCAGCAGTTATGAGGGACAGATCTACGAGCAGTACTTC. Translated, it gives CASSYEGQIYEQYF. The rearrangement joins TRBV6-5 to TRBJ2-7, with TRBD1 identical over 7 bases. This CDR3 spans 14 amino acids. The germline gives CDR1 MNHEY, CDR2 SVGAGI. V lost 3 bases, J lost 3 bases, and 5 bases stayed unmatched.

Points on this clonotype: A read error may be the cause here, since a much bigger clone is one base away. The gene calls are TRBV20-1 and TRBJ2-2; TRBD2 is a possible D gene (6 bases). This CDR3 contains 14 residues. Germline values: CDR1 DFQATT, CDR2 SNEGSKA (reference sequence). Here the CDR3 reads CSARGWGGTGGLFF. The CDR3 nucleotides read TGCAGTGCTAGGGGTTGGGGTGGCACCGGGGGGCTGTTTTTT.

This clonotype was picked up many times. The chain recombines TRBV18 with TRBJ2-3; D gene uncertain. The CDR3 length is 16 residues. CDR1 KGHSH and CDR2 LQKENI come from the germline V gene. V lost 3 bases, J lost 0 bases, and 13 bases lay in between. Here the CDR3 reads CASSPLRSVSTDTQYF. The DNA for the CDR3 is TGTGCCAGCTCACCCCTGCGGTCAGTTAGCACAGATACGCAGTATTTT.

This clonotype was counted ten times or more. The chain uses TRBV30 and TRBJ2-3, with a tentative D call TRBD1 (6 bases). V lost 0 bases and J lost 4, with 11 bases in between. Germline lookup yields CDR1 GTSNPN and CDR2 SVGIG (reference sequence). The CDR3 consists of 14 residues. This CDR3 reads CAWSVGGAADTQYF. Written as DNA, the CDR3 is TGTGCCTGGAGTGTAGGGGGAGCAGCAGATACGCAGTATTTT.

Notes on this clonotype: A read error may explain this, as a much larger clone is one base away. In this CDR3 the conserved last residue, phenylalanine or tryptophan, is missing, so a read error is likely. The gene calls are TRBV12-3 or TRBV12-4 and TRBJ1-5; no definite D call. V was clipped by 1 base and J by 5 bases, with 12 bases between them. This CDR3 is built from 15 residues. The CDR3 DNA reads TGTGCCAGCAGTTTAGGGGCGGTTAGGGATCAGCCCCAGCATCTT. It encodes CASSLGAVRDQPQHL.

This clonotype occurred many times. The V and J genes are TRBV28 and TRBJ2-3; the match to TRBD1 covers 8 bases. The CDR3 is made up of 12 amino acids. CDR1 and CDR2 from the germline V gene are MDHEN and SYDVKM. After removal of 6 bases from V and 10 bases from J, the junction contained 6 bases not matched to a gene. The CDR3 region is CASSRQGRSQYF. The CDR3 coding sequence is TGTGCCAGCAGCCGACAGGGGCGATCGCAGTATTTT. The entire variable domain, with the rest obtained from reference TRBV28 and TRBJ2-3, is as follows: DVKVTQSSRYLVKRTGEKVFLECVQDMDHENMFWYRQDPGLGLRLIYFSYDVKMKEKGDIPEGYSVSREKKERFSLILESASTNQTSMYLCASSRQGRSQYFGPGTRLTVL.

In its sample, this clonotype was seen many times. The CDR3 DNA follows: TGTGCCAGCAGTGACGGGCTGTCCTACAATGAGCAGTTCTTC. Its translation is CASSDGLSYNEQFF. The V call is TRBV6-2 or TRBV6-3, the J call TRBJ2-1; unclear D gene. Per germline, CDR1 MNHEY and CDR2 SVGEGT. The CDR3 loop spans 14 amino acids. The V end was cut by 5 bases, the J end by 1 base, with 9 bases between.

Remarks on this clonotype: A much larger clone lies a single base off, so this may be a read error. Likely a read error: the CDR3 ends without its conserved phenylalanine or tryptophan. The chain is built from TRBV20-1 and TRBJ1-2, with D perhaps TRBD1 (6 bases). The CDR3 runs 13 residues. CDR1 and CDR2 (germline): DFQATT, SNEGSKA (reference sequence). The V end lost 0 bases, the J end lost 6 bases, and 11 bases lay between the germline ends. The CDR3 spells CSAREQGSDGYTL. The DNA of the CDR3 is TGCAGTGCTAGAGAACAGGGCTCTGATGGCTACACCCTC.

This clonotype was seen repeatedly, ten times or more. The chain employs TRBV24-1 and TRBJ2-7; TRBD1 matches at 8 bases. Germline trimming cut 5 bases from V and 1 base from J; bases unmatched to any gene: 6. This CDR3 comprises 15 residues. Per the germline V gene, CDR1 is KGHDR and CDR2 is SFDVKD. The chain's CDR3 is CATSAGGLVSYEQYF. DNA of the CDR3: TGTGCCACCAGTGCAGGGGGCCTCGTTTCCTACGAGCAGTACTTC.

The table lists this clonotype with a count of one. The CDR3 reads CASSQRLGGTYEQYF. Here the CDR3 DNA reads TGTGCCAGCAGCCAACGGCTAGGGGGCACTTACGAGCAGTACTTC. The rearrangement links TRBV5-4 to TRBJ2-7, with TRBD1 matching over 7 bases. The CDR3 spans 15 residues. In germline, CDR1 is SGHNT, CDR2 YYREEE (reference sequence). With V trimmed by 4 bases and J by 4 bases, 11 bases remained unmatched.

The sample holds many counts of this clonotype. The chain joins TRBV12-3 or TRBV12-4 to TRBJ1-1; TRBD1 might be the D (5 bases). Trimming cost V 1 base and J 1 base, with 10 bases left between them. CDR3 size: 15 residues. CDR3 nucleotide sequence: TGTGCCAGCAGTTTAGTCGGGACGGCGAACACTGAAGCTTTCTTT. This codes for CASSLVGTANTEAFF.

The chain combines TRBV3-1 with TRBJ2-7, with 9 bases identical to TRBD1. Germline V gene sequence: CDR1 LGHDT, CDR2 YNNKEL (reference sequence). The CDR3 is 17 amino acids. The V gene end was trimmed by 3 bases and the J gene end by 4 bases; junction bases not matched to a gene: 13. In DNA, the CDR3 is TGTGCCAGCAGCCACTACCACTTTACACAGGGGGCTTACGAGCAGTACTTC. Amino acid sequence: CASSHYHFTQGAYEQYF.